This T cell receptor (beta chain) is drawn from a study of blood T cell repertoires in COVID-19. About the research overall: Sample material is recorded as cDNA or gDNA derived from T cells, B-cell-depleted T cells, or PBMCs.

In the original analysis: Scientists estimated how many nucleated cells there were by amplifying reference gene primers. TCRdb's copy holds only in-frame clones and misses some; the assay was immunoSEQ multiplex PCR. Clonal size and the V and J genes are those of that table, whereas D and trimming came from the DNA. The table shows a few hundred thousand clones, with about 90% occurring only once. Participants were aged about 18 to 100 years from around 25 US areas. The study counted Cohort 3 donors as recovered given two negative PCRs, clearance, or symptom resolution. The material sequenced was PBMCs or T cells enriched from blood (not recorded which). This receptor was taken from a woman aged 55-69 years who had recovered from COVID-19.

The CDR3 coding sequence is TGTGCCAGCAGCCAAGCAGCGGGGGGTTCCTACGAGCAGTACTTC. This sequence encodes CASSQAAGGSYEQYF. This chain uses TRBV3-1 (or the pseudogene TRBV3-2) with TRBJ2-7; 9 bases agree with TRBD2. Germline V gives CDR1 LGHDT, CDR2 YNNKEL (reference sequence). Trimming at V came to 1 base and at J to 1 base, leaving 2 bases not matched to a gene. This CDR3 has 15 residues.